Listed below are T cell receptor beta chains from one sample, sequenced in a study of OX40 agonist ivuxolimab in advanced cancers. Using immunoSEQ multiplex PCR, the repertoire was profiled, and TCRdb retains in-frame clones only, with some absent. The sample carries about 54,000 clones, more than 85% recorded once. The sequencing used CD4+ or CD8+ T cells sorted from blood, collected in a trial of the OX40 agonist ivuxolimab. The source of these receptors is an adult with an advanced solid tumor such as melanoma, head and neck, liver or kidney cancer. The CDR3 runs from the conserved cysteine through the conserved F or W. D genes are given only for firm matches. Expanded clones are given a class, and other clones once, few, many or no size at all.

J gene: TRBJ2-7; clone size: -; D gene: TRBD1; V gene: TRBV28; CDR3 protein: CASSFLKLEQGAFGREQYF; CDR3 DNA: TGTGCCAGCAGTTTTCTTAAGTTAGAACAGGGGGCATTTGGGCGAGAGCAGTACTTC
J gene: TRBJ2-3; clone size: -; D gene: TRBD2; V gene: TRBV6-5; CDR3 protein: CASSYNGGVTDTQYF; CDR3 DNA: TGTGCCAGCAGTTACAACGGGGGGGTCACAGATACGCAGTATTTT
J gene: TRBJ2-1; clone size: once; D gene: TRBD2; V gene: TRBV5-1; CDR3 protein: CASSARTSGYNEQFF; CDR3 DNA: TGCGCCAGCAGCGCAAGGACTAGCGGCTACAATGAGCAGTTCTTC
J gene: TRBJ2-7; clone size: -; D gene: -; V gene: TRBV6-1; CDR3 protein: CASSEGWSTGQPNYEQYF; CDR3 DNA: TGTGCCAGCAGTGAAGGCTGGTCGACTGGCCAACCAAACTACGAGCAGTACTTC
J gene: TRBJ1-1; clone size: -; D gene: -; V gene: TRBV30; CDR3 protein: CAWSRITQNTEAFF; CDR3 DNA: TGTGCCTGGAGTAGGATTACCCAGAACACTGAAGCTTTCTTT
J gene: TRBJ2-3; clone size: -; D gene: -; V gene: TRBV9; CDR3 protein: CASSVEGPTDTQYF; CDR3 DNA: TGTGCCAGCAGCGTAGAGGGACCCACGGATACGCAGTATTTT
J gene: TRBJ1-2; clone size: -; D gene: -; V gene: TRBV9; CDR3 protein: CASSVGRGEILYGYTF; CDR3 DNA: TGTGCCAGCAGCGTAGGGCGAGGCGAGATCCTCTATGGCTACACCTTC
J gene: TRBJ1-2; clone size: -; D gene: -; V gene: TRBV29-1; CDR3 protein: CSVETAPAYGYTF; CDR3 DNA: TGCAGCGTTGAGACCGCCCCGGCCTATGGCTACACCTTC
J gene: TRBJ1-5; clone size: -; D gene: -; V gene: TRBV12-5; CDR3 protein: CASALGPVNQPQHF; CDR3 DNA: TGTGCTAGTGCCCTCGGGCCAGTGAATCAGCCCCAGCATTTT
J gene: TRBJ2-5; clone size: -; D gene: -; V gene: TRBV30; CDR3 protein: CAWSLRTDIWGETQYF; CDR3 DNA: TGTGCCTGGAGTTTAAGAACGGACATCTGGGGGGAGACCCAGTACTTC
J gene: TRBJ1-1; clone size: -; D gene: -; V gene: TRBV6-5; CDR3 protein: CASSYSSSSNTEAFF; CDR3 DNA: TGTGCCAGCAGTTACTCAAGCTCATCCAACACTGAAGCTTTCTTT
J gene: TRBJ2-1; clone size: -; D gene: TRBD2; V gene: TRBV7-9; CDR3 protein: CASAWTSANNEQFF; CDR3 DNA: TGTGCCAGCGCCTGGACTAGCGCAAACAATGAGCAGTTCTTC
J gene: TRBJ2-7; clone size: -; D gene: -; V gene: TRBV14; CDR3 protein: CASSPGISEQYF; CDR3 DNA: TGTGCCAGCAGTCCAGGGATTTCCGAGCAGTACTTC
J gene: TRBJ1-1; clone size: -; D gene: -; V gene: TRBV6-5; CDR3 protein: CASSLGEGTEAFF; CDR3 DNA: TGTGCCAGCAGTTTAGGGGAGGGCACTGAAGCTTTCTTT
J gene: TRBJ1-5; clone size: -; D gene: -; V gene: TRBV27; CDR3 protein: CASSLGAHQPQHF; CDR3 DNA: TGTGCCAGCAGTTTAGGGGCTCATCAGCCCCAGCATTTT